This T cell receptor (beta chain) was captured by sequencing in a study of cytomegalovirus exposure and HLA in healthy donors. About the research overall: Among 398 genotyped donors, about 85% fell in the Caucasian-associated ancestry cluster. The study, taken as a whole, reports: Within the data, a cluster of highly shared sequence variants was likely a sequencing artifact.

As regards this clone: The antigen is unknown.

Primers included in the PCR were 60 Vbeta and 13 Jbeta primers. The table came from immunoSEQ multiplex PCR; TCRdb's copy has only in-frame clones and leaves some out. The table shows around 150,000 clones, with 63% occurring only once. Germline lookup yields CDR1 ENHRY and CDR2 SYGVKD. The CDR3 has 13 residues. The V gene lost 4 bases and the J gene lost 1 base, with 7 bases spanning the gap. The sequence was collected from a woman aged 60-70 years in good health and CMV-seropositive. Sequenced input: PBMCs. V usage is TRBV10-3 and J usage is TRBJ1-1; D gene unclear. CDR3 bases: TGTGCCATCAGTGCCGGGTGGAACACTGAAGCTTTCTTT. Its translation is CAISAGWNTEAFF.